The T cell receptor (beta chain) under discussion was sequenced for a study of blood T cell repertoires in COVID-19. Study background: Spain, Italy and the United States supplied samples that represented acute and convalescent COVID-19. From T cells, B-cell-depleted T cells, or PBMCs came the material, which was cDNA or gDNA.

Per the study methods: Quantification of nucleated cells was approximated via reference gene primer amplification. Only in-frame clones appear in the TCRdb table, and some are missing; sequencing was by immunoSEQ multiplex PCR. Clone size and the V and J calls come from that table; the DNA yielded D and trimming. Among some 180,000 clones listed, about four fifths were seen once. This CDR3 comprises 13 residues. The V and J ends lost 4 bases and 3 bases respectively, with 6 bases between them. Germline CDR1 is SGHTA and CDR2 is FQGNSA. Sequencing was done on a sample of peripheral blood. This chain joins TRBV7-2 and TRBJ2-2; TRBD1 is a possible D gene (5 bases). This clonotype was obtained from a woman over 75 with acute or convalescent COVID-19. DNA of the CDR3: TGTGCCAGCAGCTGGGGCCACACCGGGGAGCTGTTTTTT. Amino acids: CASSWGHTGELFF.